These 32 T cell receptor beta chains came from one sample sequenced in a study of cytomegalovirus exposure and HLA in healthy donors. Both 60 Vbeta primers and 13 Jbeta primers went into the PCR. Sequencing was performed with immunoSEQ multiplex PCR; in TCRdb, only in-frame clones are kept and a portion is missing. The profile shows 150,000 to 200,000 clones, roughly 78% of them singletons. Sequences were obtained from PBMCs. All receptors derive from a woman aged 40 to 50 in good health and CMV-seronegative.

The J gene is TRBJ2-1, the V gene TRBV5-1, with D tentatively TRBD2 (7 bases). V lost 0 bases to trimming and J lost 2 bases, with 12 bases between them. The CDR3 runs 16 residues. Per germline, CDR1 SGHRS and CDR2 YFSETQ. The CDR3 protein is CASSLVGRGTYNEQFF. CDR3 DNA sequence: TGCGCCAGCAGCTTGGTAGGGAGGGGGACCTACAATGAGCAGTTCTTC.

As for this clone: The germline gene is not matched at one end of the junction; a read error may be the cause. This chain's CDR3 is CTSSQLPGQRLYEQYF. CDR3 sequence (DNA): TGCACCAGCAGCCAGTTACCGGGACAGCGTCTTTACGAGCAGTACTTC. The rearrangement uses TRBV4-1 and TRBJ2-7; 7 positions agree with TRBD1. Looked up from germline, CDR1 is MGHRA and CDR2 is YSYEKL. This CDR3 comprises 16 residues.

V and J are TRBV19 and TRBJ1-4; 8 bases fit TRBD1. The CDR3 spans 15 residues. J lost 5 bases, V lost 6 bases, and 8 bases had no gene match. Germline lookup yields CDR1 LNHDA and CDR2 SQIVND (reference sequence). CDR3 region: CASSPGDRTNEKLFF. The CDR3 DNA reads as TGTGCCAGTAGCCCCGGGGACAGGACCAATGAAAAACTGTTTTTT.

The CDR3 bases are TGCGCCAGCAGCCCAAGGACAGGGGCGAGCTCCTACGAGCAGTACTTC. Translation gives CASSPRTGASSYEQYF. The J gene is TRBJ2-7, the V gene TRBV5-1, with TRBD1 matching over 9 bases. Germline V CDR1 and CDR2: SGHRS, YFSETQ. This CDR3 has 16 residues. Germline trimming cut 4 bases from V and 0 bases from J; bases unmatched to any gene: 8.

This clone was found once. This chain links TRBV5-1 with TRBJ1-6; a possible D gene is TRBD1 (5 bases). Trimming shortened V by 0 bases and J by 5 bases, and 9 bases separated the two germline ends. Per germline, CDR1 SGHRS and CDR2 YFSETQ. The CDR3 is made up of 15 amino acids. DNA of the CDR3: TGCGCCAGCAGCTTGGCCCGGGGGAATAATTCACCCCTCCACTTT. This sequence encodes CASSLARGNNSPLHF. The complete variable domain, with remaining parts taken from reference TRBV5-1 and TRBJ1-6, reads KAGVTQTPRYLIKTRGQQVTLSCSPISGHRSVSWYQQTPGQGLQFLFEYFSETQRNKGNFPGRFSGRQFSNSRSEMNVSTLELGDSALYLCASSLARGNNSPLHFGNGTRLTVT.

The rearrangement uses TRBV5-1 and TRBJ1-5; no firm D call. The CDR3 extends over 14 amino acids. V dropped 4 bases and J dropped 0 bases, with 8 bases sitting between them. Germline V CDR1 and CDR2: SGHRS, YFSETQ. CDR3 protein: CASSRGPSNQPQHF. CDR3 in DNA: TGCGCCAGCAGCCGCGGGCCTAGCAATCAGCCCCAGCATTTT. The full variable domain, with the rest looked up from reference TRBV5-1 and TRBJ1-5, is KAGVTQTPRYLIKTRGQQVTLSCSPISGHRSVSWYQQTPGQGLQFLFEYFSETQRNKGNFPGRFSGRQFSNSRSEMNVSTLELGDSALYLCASSRGPSNQPQHFGDGTRLSIL.

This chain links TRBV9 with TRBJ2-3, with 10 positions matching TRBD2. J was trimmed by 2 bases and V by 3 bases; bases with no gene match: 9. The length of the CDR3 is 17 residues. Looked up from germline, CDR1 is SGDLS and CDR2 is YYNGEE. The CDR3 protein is CASSAHSSGGATDTQYF. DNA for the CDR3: TGTGCCAGCAGCGCCCACTCTAGCGGGGGTGCCACAGATACGCAGTATTTT.

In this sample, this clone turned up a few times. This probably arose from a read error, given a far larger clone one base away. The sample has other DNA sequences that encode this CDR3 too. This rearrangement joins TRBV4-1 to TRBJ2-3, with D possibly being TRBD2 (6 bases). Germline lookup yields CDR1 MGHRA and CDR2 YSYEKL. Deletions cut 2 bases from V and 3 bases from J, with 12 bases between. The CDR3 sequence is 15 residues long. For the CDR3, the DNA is TGCGCCAGCAGCCAATCCGGGACTCTTACAGATACGCAGTATTTT. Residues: CASSQSGTLTDTQYF.

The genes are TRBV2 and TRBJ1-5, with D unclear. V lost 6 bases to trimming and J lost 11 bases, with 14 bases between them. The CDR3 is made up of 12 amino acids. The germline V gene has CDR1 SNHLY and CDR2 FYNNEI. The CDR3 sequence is CASRAATLSQHF. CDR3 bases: TGTGCCAGCAGGGCAGCGACGCTGTCCCAGCATTTT.

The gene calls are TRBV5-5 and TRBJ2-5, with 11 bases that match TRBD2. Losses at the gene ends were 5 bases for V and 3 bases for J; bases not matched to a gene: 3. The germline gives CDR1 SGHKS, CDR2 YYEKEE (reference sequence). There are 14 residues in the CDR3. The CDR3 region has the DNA TGTGCCAGCAGGTCGGGACTAGCGGAAGAGACCCAGTACTTC. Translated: CASRSGLAEETQYF.

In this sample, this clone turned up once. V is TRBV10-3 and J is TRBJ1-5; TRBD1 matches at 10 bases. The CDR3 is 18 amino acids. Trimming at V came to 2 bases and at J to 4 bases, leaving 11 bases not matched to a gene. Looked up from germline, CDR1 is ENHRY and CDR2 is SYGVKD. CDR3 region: CAISEAGQGPLPNQPQHF. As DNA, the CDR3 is TGTGCCATCAGTGAGGCGGGACAGGGGCCCCTACCTAATCAGCCCCAGCATTTT.

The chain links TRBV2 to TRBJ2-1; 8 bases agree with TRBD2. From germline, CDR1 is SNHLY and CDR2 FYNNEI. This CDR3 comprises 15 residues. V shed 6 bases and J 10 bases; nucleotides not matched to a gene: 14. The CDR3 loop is CASRGGTRAAVEQFF. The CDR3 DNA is TGTGCCAGCAGAGGAGGGACTAGAGCCGCGGTAGAGCAGTTCTTC.

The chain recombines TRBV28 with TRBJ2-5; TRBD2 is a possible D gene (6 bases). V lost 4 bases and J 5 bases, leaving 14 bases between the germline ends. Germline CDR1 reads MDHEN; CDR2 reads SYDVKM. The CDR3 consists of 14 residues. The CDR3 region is CASSSPGESETQYF. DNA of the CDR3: TGTGCCAGCAGTTCCCCGGGAGAATCGGAGACCCAGTACTTC. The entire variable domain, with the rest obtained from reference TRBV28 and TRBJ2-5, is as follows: DVKVTQSSRYLVKRTGEKVFLECVQDMDHENMFWYRQDPGLGLRLIYFSYDVKMKEKGDIPEGYSVSREKKERFSLILESASTNQTSMYLCASSSPGESETQYFGPGTRLLVL.

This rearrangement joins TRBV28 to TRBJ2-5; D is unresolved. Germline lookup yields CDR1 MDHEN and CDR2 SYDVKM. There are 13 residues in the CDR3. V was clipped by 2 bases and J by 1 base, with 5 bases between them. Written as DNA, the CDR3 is TGTGCCAGCAGTTTAAGAGTCCAAGAGACCCAGTACTTC. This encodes CASSLRVQETQYF.

CDR3 sequence (DNA): TGTGCCAGCAGTCCTTGGACAGGGGCAATGAACACTGAAGCTTTCTTT. Translating it yields CASSPWTGAMNTEAFF. This chain links TRBV27 with TRBJ1-1; 9 nucleotides match TRBD1. The CDR3 sequence is 16 residues long. Germline V gene data show CDR1 as MNHEY and CDR2 as SMNVEV (reference sequence). Trimming took 5 bases from V and 0 from J; bases not matched to a gene: 7.

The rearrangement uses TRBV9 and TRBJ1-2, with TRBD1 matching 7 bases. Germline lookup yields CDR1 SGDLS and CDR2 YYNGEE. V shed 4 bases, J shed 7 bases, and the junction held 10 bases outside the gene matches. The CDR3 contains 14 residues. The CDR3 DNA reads TGTGCCAGCAGCCCACGGGACAGATCGAGTGGCTACACCTTC. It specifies CASSPRDRSSGYTF.

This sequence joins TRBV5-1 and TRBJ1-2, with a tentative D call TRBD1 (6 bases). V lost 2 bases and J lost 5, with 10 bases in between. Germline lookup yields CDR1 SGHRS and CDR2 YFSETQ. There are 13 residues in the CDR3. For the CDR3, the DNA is TGCGCCAGCAGCTTACAGGGAAAATATGGCTACACCTTC. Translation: CASSLQGKYGYTF. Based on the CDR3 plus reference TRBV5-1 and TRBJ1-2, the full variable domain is KAGVTQTPRYLIKTRGQQVTLSCSPISGHRSVSWYQQTPGQGLQFLFEYFSETQRNKGNFPGRFSGRQFSNSRSEMNVSTLELGDSALYLCASSLQGKYGYTFGSGTRLTVV.

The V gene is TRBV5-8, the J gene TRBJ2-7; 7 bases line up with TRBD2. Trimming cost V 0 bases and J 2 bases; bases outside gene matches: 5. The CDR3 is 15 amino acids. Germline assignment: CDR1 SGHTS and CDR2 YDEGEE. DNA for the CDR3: TGTGCCAGCAGCTTGGTAGCGGGCAGGGCCTACGAGCAGTACTTC. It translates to CASSLVAGRAYEQYF.

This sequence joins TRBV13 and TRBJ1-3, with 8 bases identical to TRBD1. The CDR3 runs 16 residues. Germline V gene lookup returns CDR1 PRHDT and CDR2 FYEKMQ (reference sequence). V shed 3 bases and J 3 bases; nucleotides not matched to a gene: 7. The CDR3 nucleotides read TGTGCCAGCAGCTTCCCAGGGGGCGCGGTTGGAAACACCATATATTTT. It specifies CASSFPGGAVGNTIYF.

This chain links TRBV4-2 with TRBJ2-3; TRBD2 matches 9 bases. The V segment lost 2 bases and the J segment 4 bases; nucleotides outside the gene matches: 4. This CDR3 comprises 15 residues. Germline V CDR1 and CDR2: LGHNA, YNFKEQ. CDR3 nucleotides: TGTGCCAGCAGCCAACGTAGCGGGAGCCCAGATACGCAGTATTTT. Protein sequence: CASSQRSGSPDTQYF.

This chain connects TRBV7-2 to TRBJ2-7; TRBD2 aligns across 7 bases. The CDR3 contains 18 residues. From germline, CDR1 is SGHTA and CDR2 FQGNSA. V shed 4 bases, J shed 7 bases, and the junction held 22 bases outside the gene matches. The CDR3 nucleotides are TGTGCCAGCAGCTCCCTTCCCGGGACTACTTTTTCTCTGGGGGAGCAGTACTTC. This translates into CASSSLPGTTFSLGEQYF. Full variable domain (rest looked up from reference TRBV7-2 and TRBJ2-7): GAGVSQSPSNKVTEKGKDVELRCDPISGHTALYWYRQSLGQGLEFLIYFQGNSAPDKSGLPSDRFSAERTGGSVSTLTIQRTQQEDSAVYLCASSSLPGTTFSLGEQYFGPGTRLTVT.

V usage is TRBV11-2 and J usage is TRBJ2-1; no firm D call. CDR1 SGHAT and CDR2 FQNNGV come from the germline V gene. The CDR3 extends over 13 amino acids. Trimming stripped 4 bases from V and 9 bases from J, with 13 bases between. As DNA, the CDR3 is TGTGCCAGCAGCTCGACTGATCGCTTTGAGCAGTTCTTC. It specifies CASSSTDRFEQFF.

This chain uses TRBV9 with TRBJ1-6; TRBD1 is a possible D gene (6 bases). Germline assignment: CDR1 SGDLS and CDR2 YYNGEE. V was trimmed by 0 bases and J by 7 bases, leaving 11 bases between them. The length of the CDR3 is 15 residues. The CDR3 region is CASSVDGQKNSPLHF. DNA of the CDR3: TGTGCCAGCAGCGTAGATGGACAGAAGAATTCACCCCTCCACTTT.

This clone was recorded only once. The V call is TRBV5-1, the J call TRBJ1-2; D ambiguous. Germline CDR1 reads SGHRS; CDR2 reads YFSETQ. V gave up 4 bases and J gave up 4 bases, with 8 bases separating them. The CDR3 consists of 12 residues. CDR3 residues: CASSAGVYGYTF. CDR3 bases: TGCGCCAGCAGCGCCGGAGTCTATGGCTACACCTTC.

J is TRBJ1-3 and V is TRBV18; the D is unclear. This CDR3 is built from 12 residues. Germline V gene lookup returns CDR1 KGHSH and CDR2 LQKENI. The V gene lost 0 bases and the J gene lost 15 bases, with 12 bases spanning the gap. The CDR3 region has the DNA TGTGCCAGCTCACCACCGACCACTACTGGATATTTT. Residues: CASSPPTTTGYF.

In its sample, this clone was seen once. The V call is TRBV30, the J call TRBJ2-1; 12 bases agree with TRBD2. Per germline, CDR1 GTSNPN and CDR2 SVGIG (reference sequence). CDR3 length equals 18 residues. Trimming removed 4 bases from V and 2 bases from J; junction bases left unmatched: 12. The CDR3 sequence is CAWTPASGRATTYNEQFF. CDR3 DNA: TGTGCCTGGACGCCGGCTAGCGGGAGGGCCACGACCTACAATGAGCAGTTCTTC.

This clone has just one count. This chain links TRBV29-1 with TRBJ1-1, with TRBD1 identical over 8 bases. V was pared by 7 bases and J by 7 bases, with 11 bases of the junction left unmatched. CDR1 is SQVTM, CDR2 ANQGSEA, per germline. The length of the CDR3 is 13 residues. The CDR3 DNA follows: TGCAGCGCCGAACCGACAGGGGTTCTTGAAGCTTTCTTT. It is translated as CSAEPTGVLEAFF.

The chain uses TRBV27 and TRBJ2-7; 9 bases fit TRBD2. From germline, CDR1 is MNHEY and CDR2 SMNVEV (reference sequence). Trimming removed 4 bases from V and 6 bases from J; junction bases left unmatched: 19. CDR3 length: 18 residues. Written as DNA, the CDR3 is TGTGCCAGCAGTTCACCCCGGGGCGTAGCGGGAGCAAGGGGCGAGCAGTACTTC. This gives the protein CASSSPRGVAGARGEQYF.

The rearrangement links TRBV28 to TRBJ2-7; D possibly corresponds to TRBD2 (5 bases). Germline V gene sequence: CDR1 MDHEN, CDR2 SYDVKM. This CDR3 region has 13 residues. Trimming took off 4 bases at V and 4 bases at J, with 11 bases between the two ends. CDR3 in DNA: TGTGCCAGCAGTTCCCCGGGGTTTTACGAGCAGTACTTC. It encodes CASSSPGFYEQYF.

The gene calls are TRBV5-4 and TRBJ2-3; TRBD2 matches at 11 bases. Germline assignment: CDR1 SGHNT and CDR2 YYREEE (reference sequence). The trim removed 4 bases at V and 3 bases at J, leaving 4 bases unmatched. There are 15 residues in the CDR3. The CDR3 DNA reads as TGTGCCAGCAGCCCCGGGACTAGCGGAACAGATACGCAGTATTTT. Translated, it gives CASSPGTSGTDTQYF.

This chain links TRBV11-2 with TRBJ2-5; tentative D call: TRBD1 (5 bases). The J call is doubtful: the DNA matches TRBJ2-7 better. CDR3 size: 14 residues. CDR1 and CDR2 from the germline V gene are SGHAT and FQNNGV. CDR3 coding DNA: TGTGCCAGCAGCTTAGTCAGGGCGGCCTACGAGCAGTACTTC. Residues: CASSLVRAAYEQYF.

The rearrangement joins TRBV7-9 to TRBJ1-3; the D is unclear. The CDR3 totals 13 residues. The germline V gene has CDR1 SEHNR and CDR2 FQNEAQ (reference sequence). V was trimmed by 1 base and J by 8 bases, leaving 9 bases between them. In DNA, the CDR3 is TGTGCCAGCAGCTTAGAGGAGAGGGACACCATATATTTT. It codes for CASSLEERDTIYF.